This T cell receptor (beta chain) was recovered during a study of blood T cells in healthy people across ages (dated by TCRdb to about 2015). Some background on the complete study: In model experiments, template switching captured about one uniquely barcoded TCR beta cDNA molecule for every two T cells. Age-related changes in TCR beta repertoire diversity were measured in the study by deep sequencing normalized with unique cDNA molecular identifiers. The donors were divided into four age groups: young (average approximately 17 years), middle-aged (about 40), aged (approximately 62) and long-lived (around 87). For two donors (one aged 18 to 30 and one aged 80 or older), the study analyzed two additional independent replicas of 1 million unique cDNA reads from the same blood draw. Donors of different ages were randomly distributed across sequencing lanes to avoid experimental bias.

The cysteine opens and the phenylalanine closes a CDR3 of 13 amino acids. The CDR3 DNA has 39 bases and is translated from base 1. Deletion took 5 bases off V and 4 bases off J, with a span of 15 bases between the germline ends. The germline V gene (reference sequence) yields DFQATT for CDR1 and SNEGSKA for CDR2. Systemically healthy Caucasian individuals from Russia, around 39 in total and aged roughly 6 to 90 years, were included as donors. Ten milliliters of peripheral blood were drawn from each donor into EDTA-treated Vacutainer tubes. Ficoll-Paque density-gradient centrifugation was used to isolate PBMCs, with at least 6.5 million per sample. Trizol reagent was used to extract total RNA from PBMCs, with at least 6 micrograms per sample. The percentages of naive CD45RAhigh/CD27high T cells were determined by flow cytometry on a PBMC aliquot from every donor. This clonotype was seen at least ten times. The antigen it recognizes is unknown. It has no much larger one-base neighbor in the sample; base qualities were not kept.

Libraries were constructed by 5' RACE. Reads for this sample came from an Illumina HiSeq 2500. The second PCR ran for roughly 7 to 12 cycles and used a J-beta primer mix along with a sample-barcoded 5' primer. Each TCR beta cDNA molecule received a unique molecular identifier from a template-switch 5' adaptor carrying 12 random nucleotides. Each sample yielded at least 2.5 million CDR3-containing paired-end reads. First-strand cDNA synthesis was performed from all RNA using the Mint cDNA synthesis kit, with priming by a TRBC-specific oligonucleotide. Following uracil-DNA glycosylase treatment, a first 18-cycle PCR with universal primers M1SS and BC2_uni_R was performed on all cDNA. The paper's data handling went like this. For normalization, 1 million high-quality reads were randomly selected from each sample, with every read carrying a distinct molecular identifier. Instead of being binned into consensus sequences, reads with shared molecular identifiers were discarded. CDR3 identification, clonotype clustering and error correction used MiTCR with a Q25 quality threshold and the strictest error-elimination algorithm. Lower-bound total TCR beta diversity was estimated with a nonparametric unseen species model using Euler transformation. TCRdb reprocessed the public reads (quality trimming at Q25 with fastp, clone calling with MiXCR) and kept in-frame beta chains. Entries that share a CDR3 protein sequence are merged under the most common genes and DNA. These V and J calls rely on TCRdb rather than the paper's analysis. A total of roughly 1,500,000 distinct CDR3 sequences appear in this sample, roughly 40% of them only once. The ten largest clones capture roughly 7.9% of the sample.

General conclusions and limits of the study: Donor CMV infection status was unknown, potentially confounding age-related changes in expanded clonotypes. Observed TCR beta diversity per million T cells fell roughly linearly with age, and a significant reduction was already apparent by age around 39. Observed TCR beta diversity correlated strongly with the percentage of naive T cells measured by flow cytometry. Compared with the aged group, the long-lived group had more naive CD4+ T cells, fewer expanded clones and increased TCR diversity, a pattern suggesting age selection. Estimates of total diversity based on one million sequenced T cells were considered lower bounds and underestimates. Because profiling used bulk unsorted PBMCs, naive and antigen-experienced compartments could not be compared conclusively.

The sample was blood. The origin of this receptor is a woman in her late teens or twenties in good health. The chain is assembled from TRBV20-1 and TRBJ2-7; the D call is tentative, TRBD1 or TRBD2, as each matches 5 bases. The nucleotides are TGCAGTGCTGAGGGGAGAAGCTGGTACGAGCAGTACTTC. This is translated as CSAEGRSWYEQYF.